This entry concerns a single T cell receptor beta chain. Its antigen is undetermined. These data originate in a study of cytomegalovirus exposure and HLA in healthy donors. Study-level points and caveats: Among the sequence variants, a highly shared cluster was likely an artifact of sequencing. TCR beta V- and J-gene trimming, according to a later analysis, was linked to a missense DCLRE1C variant.

PCR employed 60 Vbeta and 13 Jbeta primers. Profiling relied on immunoSEQ multiplex PCR, and the TCRdb table lists in-frame clones only, not all of them. The table lists about 130,000 clones, roughly 68% of them singletons, with roughly 4% in the top ten. CDR3 length: 15 amino acids. Between the trimmed V and J ends, which lost 3 bases and 5 bases, there was a span of 17 bases. Germline lookup yields CDR1 SNHLY and CDR2 FYNNEI. The chain combines TRBV2 with TRBJ2-7, with D possibly TRBD1 on 6 matching bases. Specimen: PBMCs. The clonotype was recovered from a woman in her 50s in good health and CMV-seropositive. CDR3 nucleotides: TGTGCCAGCAGTGAGGTCAGGGGCACAGGGAACGAGCAGTACTTC. Translation: CASSEVRGTGNEQYF.